These T cell receptor beta chains were read from a single sample in a study of T cell changes during pregnancy in multiple sclerosis. The data were produced by immunoSEQ multiplex PCR, yet TCRdb's version contains in-frame clones alone and is incomplete. The sample gives under 25,000 clones, around four fifths of which show up once; about 15% is in the top ten. The material was CD8+ T cells from peripheral blood mononuclear cells, obtained in the first trimester of pregnancy. The source is a female donor in good health, enrolled as a control in a pregnancy study. CDR3s include the opening cysteine and the closing phenylalanine or tryptophan. Each record gives: V gene, J gene, D gene, clone size, CDR3 protein, CDR3 DNA. The D gene is left open where the match is weak. The listing skips clone size in some rows; elsewhere it reads once, few, many or a size class.

v_call: TRBV9
j_call: TRBJ2-7
d_call: TRBD1
clone_size: few
cdr3_aa: CASSVGDSTYEQYF
cdr3_nt: TGTGCCAGCAGCGTAGGGGACAGTACCTACGAGCAGTACTTC

v_call: TRBV6-4
j_call: TRBJ2-6
d_call: TRBD1
clone_size: .
cdr3_aa: CASSGTGAGANVLTF
cdr3_nt: TGTGCCAGCAGCGGAACAGGGGCTGGGGCCAACGTCCTGACTTTC

v_call: TRBV5-5
j_call: TRBJ1-3
d_call: TRBD1
clone_size: .
cdr3_aa: CASSLEDRGFSGNTIYF
cdr3_nt: TGTGCCAGCAGCTTGGAGGACAGGGGTTTCTCTGGAAACACCATATATTTT

v_call: TRBV5-4
j_call: TRBJ2-5
d_call: .
clone_size: once
cdr3_aa: CASSLGGRETQYF
cdr3_nt: TGTGCCAGCAGCTTGGGCGGTCGAGAGACCCAGTACTTC

v_call: TRBV9
j_call: TRBJ2-2
d_call: .
clone_size: .
cdr3_aa: CASSLNTGELFF
cdr3_nt: TGTGCCAGCTCCCTGAACACCGGGGAGCTGTTTTTT

v_call: TRBV6-4
j_call: TRBJ2-3
d_call: TRBD2
clone_size: .
cdr3_aa: CASAESGGSTDTQYF
cdr3_nt: TGTGCCAGCGCCGAGAGCGGGGGGTCCACAGATACGCAGTATTTT

v_call: TRBV5-1
j_call: TRBJ2-7
d_call: .
clone_size: .
cdr3_aa: CASSLASSSEQYF
cdr3_nt: TGCGCCAGCAGCTTGGCCTCCAGTAGCGAGCAGTACTTC

v_call: TRBV7-9
j_call: TRBJ2-7
d_call: .
clone_size: .
cdr3_aa: CASSLGTGTRTYEQYF
cdr3_nt: TGTGCCAGCAGCTTAGGTACCGGGACAAGAACCTACGAGCAGTACTTC

v_call: TRBV6-6
j_call: TRBJ1-1
d_call: .
clone_size: .
cdr3_aa: CASRQVNTEAFF
cdr3_nt: TGTGCCAGCCGTCAGGTTAACACTGAAGCTTTCTTT

v_call: TRBV6-6
j_call: TRBJ2-5
d_call: .
clone_size: once
cdr3_aa: CASSYMPQETQYF
cdr3_nt: TGTGCCAGCAGTTACATGCCGCAGGAGACCCAGTACTTC

v_call: TRBV7-2
j_call: TRBJ1-3
d_call: .
clone_size: .
cdr3_aa: CASSLSLTSSGNTIYF
cdr3_nt: TGTGCCAGCAGCTTAAGCCTGACAAGCTCTGGAAACACCATATATTTT

v_call: TRBV6-4
j_call: TRBJ2-1
d_call: TRBD2
clone_size: .
cdr3_aa: CASSIGGDYNEQFF
cdr3_nt: TGTGCCAGCAGCATCGGGGGGGACTACAATGAGCAGTTCTTC

v_call: TRBV30
j_call: TRBJ1-1
d_call: TRBD1
clone_size: .
cdr3_aa: CAWSVSQGYTEAFF
cdr3_nt: TGTGCCTGGAGTGTTTCACAGGGGTACACTGAAGCTTTCTTT

v_call: TRBV28
j_call: TRBJ2-7
d_call: TRBD2
clone_size: .
cdr3_aa: CASTGGLAVVYEQYF
cdr3_nt: TGTGCCAGCACCGGCGGCCTAGCGGTAGTCTACGAGCAGTACTTC

v_call: TRBV7-3
j_call: TRBJ2-7
d_call: .
clone_size: .
cdr3_aa: CASSPGQRNEQYF
cdr3_nt: TGTGCCAGCAGCCCGGGACAAAGGAACGAGCAGTACTTC

v_call: TRBV7-8
j_call: TRBJ2-3
d_call: TRBD2
clone_size: .
cdr3_aa: CASSSGTSGRPYTQYF
cdr3_nt: TGTGCCAGCAGCTCCGGGACTAGCGGGAGGCCTTATACGCAGTATTTT

v_call: TRBV27
j_call: TRBJ1-2
d_call: TRBD1
clone_size: few
cdr3_aa: CASSPPGQGIYGYTF
cdr3_nt: TGTGCCAGCAGTCCGCCGGGACAGGGGATCTATGGCTACACCTTC

v_call: TRBV4-2
j_call: TRBJ2-7
d_call: .
clone_size: medium-sized
cdr3_aa: CASSQSSAEQMIHEQYF
cdr3_nt: TGTGCCAGCAGCCAAAGTTCTGCGGAACAAATGATACACGAGCAGTACTTC

v_call: TRBV7-2
j_call: TRBJ2-7
d_call: TRBD1
clone_size: .
cdr3_aa: CASSLRDRPYEQYF
cdr3_nt: TGTGCCAGCAGCTTAAGGGACAGGCCCTACGAGCAGTACTTC

v_call: TRBV6-1
j_call: TRBJ2-3
d_call: .
clone_size: .
cdr3_aa: CASWRFTDTQYF
cdr3_nt: TGTGCCAGCTGGAGATTCACAGATACGCAGTATTTT

v_call: TRBV7-9
j_call: TRBJ2-7
d_call: TRBD1
clone_size: many
cdr3_aa: CASSLRTGVNYEQYF
cdr3_nt: TGTGCCAGCAGCTTGAGGACAGGGGTAAATTACGAGCAGTACTTC

v_call: TRBV19
j_call: TRBJ2-3
d_call: TRBD2
clone_size: .
cdr3_aa: CASTLGAGKDTQYF
cdr3_nt: TGTGCCAGTACCCTCGGAGCGGGAAAAGATACGCAGTATTTT

v_call: TRBV5-1
j_call: TRBJ2-1
d_call: TRBD2
clone_size: .
cdr3_aa: CASSLGYGLAEYNEQFF
cdr3_nt: TGCGCCAGCAGCTTGGGTTACGGACTAGCGGAATACAATGAGCAGTTCTTC